Listed here are 28 T cell receptor beta chains from one sample, sequenced in a study of cytomegalovirus exposure and HLA in healthy donors. Some clones are missing from TCRdb's copy, which holds only in-frame ones; the method was immunoSEQ multiplex PCR. Of tens of thousands of clones in the sample, roughly 85% are singletons; the top ten hold around 20%. The specimen was PBMCs. The origin of the receptors is a man between 18 and 35 years old in good health and CMV-seropositive.

V and J are TRBV10-3 and TRBJ1-5, with unresolved D. In germline, CDR1 is ENHRY, CDR2 SYGVKD. Trimming removed 0 bases at V and 2 bases at J, with 5 bases between. This CDR3 region has 14 residues. The CDR3 sequence: CAISESEGNQPQHF. The CDR3 DNA follows: TGTGCCATCAGTGAGTCAGAGGGCAATCAGCCCCAGCATTTT.

The chain combines TRBV6-5 with TRBJ1-1, with TRBD1 matching 10 bases. Germline trimming cut 8 bases from V and 5 bases from J; bases unmatched to any gene: 8. This CDR3 comprises 14 residues. Per germline, CDR1 MNHEY and CDR2 SVGAGI. The CDR3, as DNA: TGTGCCAGCCGGGACAGGGGAGTTGTGACTGAAGCTTTCTTT. Its protein is CASRDRGVVTEAFF.

This clone came up once. The chain joins TRBV7-3 to TRBJ1-5, with D hard to call. V lost 3 bases, J lost 5 bases, and 2 bases lay in between. The germline gives CDR1 SGHTA, CDR2 FQGTGA. This CDR3 contains 11 residues. This chain's CDR3 is CASSFDQPQHF. The CDR3, as DNA: TGTGCCAGCAGCTTCGATCAGCCCCAGCATTTT.

V usage is TRBV7-9 and J usage is TRBJ2-7; 9 bases match TRBD2. V lost 5 bases to trimming and J lost 2 bases; unmatched junction nucleotides: 7. This CDR3 is 15 amino acids long. Germline V gene sequence: CDR1 SEHNR, CDR2 FQNEAQ (reference sequence). The chain's CDR3 is CASSAGLASTYEQYF. DNA of the CDR3: TGTGCCAGCAGCGCTGGACTAGCGTCAACCTACGAGCAGTACTTC.

In its sample, this clone was seen once. The rearrangement uses TRBV27 and TRBJ2-7; 7 positions match TRBD2. V was pared by 2 bases and J by 2 bases, with 3 bases of the junction left unmatched. CDR1 and CDR2 (germline): MNHEY, SMNVEV (reference sequence). The CDR3 is 14 residues long. The CDR3 reads CASSLLAEAYEQYF. CDR3 DNA: TGTGCCAGCAGTTTACTAGCGGAGGCCTACGAGCAGTACTTC.

This rearrangement joins TRBV7-3 to TRBJ2-1; perhaps TRBD2 as D (6 bases). V lost 2 bases, J lost 9 bases, and 17 bases lay in between. Per germline, CDR1 SGHTA and CDR2 FQGTGA. The CDR3 has 15 amino acids. CDR3 sequence: CASSLLGEEGIEQFF. Written as DNA, the CDR3 is TGTGCCAGCAGCTTATTGGGGGAGGAGGGTATTGAGCAGTTCTTC.

The chain recombines TRBV6-5 with TRBJ2-7; no reliable D call. Trimming left V 6 bases short and J 2 bases short, with 11 bases between. Looked up from germline, CDR1 is MNHEY and CDR2 is SVGAGI. The CDR3 sequence is 13 residues long. In nucleotides, the CDR3 is TGTGCCAGCAGACCAACAGTTACCTACGAGCAGTACTTC. It yields the protein CASRPTVTYEQYF.

This rearrangement joins TRBV19 to TRBJ2-7; 8 bases align to TRBD2. Germline CDR1 LNHDA, CDR2 SQIVND (reference sequence). This CDR3 has 16 residues. Trimming cost V 5 bases and J 4 bases; bases outside gene matches: 13. The CDR3 region has the DNA TGTGCCAGTAGTGGCTCCGGGACTAGGGGTTTATACGAGCAGTACTTC. Its protein product is CASSGSGTRGLYEQYF.

The CDR3 nucleotides read TGTGCCAGCACTAGGAAACTCACAGATACGCAGTATTTT. Amino acids: CASTRKLTDTQYF. V gene TRBV6-6 combines with J gene TRBJ2-3, with D hard to call. This CDR3 comprises 13 residues. V was clipped by 7 bases and J by 2 bases, with 10 bases between them. CDR1 MNHNY and CDR2 SVGAGI come from the germline V gene (reference sequence).

This chain uses TRBV19 with TRBJ1-5, with D unclear. Germline CDR1 and CDR2: LNHDA and SQIVND (reference sequence). The CDR3 has 16 amino acids. Trimming pared 1 base from V and 5 bases from J, leaving 15 bases between. CDR3 sequence: CASSIARSRGDQPQHF. The CDR3, as DNA: TGTGCCAGTAGTATAGCCAGGTCCCGGGGAGATCAGCCCCAGCATTTT.

The V gene is TRBV10-2, the J gene TRBJ1-5; D possibly corresponds to TRBD1 (5 bases). V was cut by 1 base and J by 2 bases, with 18 bases left in between. The CDR3 runs to 18 residues. CDR1 WSHSY and CDR2 SAAADI come from the germline V gene. The CDR3 DNA is TGCGCCAGCAGTGAGTGGCTATTGAAGGGGTTCGGCAATCAGCCCCAGCATTTT. Translating gives CASSEWLLKGFGNQPQHF.

The chain combines TRBV5-5 with TRBJ2-3, with D unclear. V was shortened by 0 bases and J by 2 bases, with 10 bases between the two germline ends. The CDR3 has 15 amino acids. Germline CDR1 reads SGHKS; CDR2 reads YYEKEE (reference sequence). The CDR3 DNA sequence: TGTGCCAGCAGCTTGGTTCAAGCGAACACAGATACGCAGTATTTT. This gives the protein CASSLVQANTDTQYF. The full variable domain, in which reference TRBV5-5 and TRBJ2-3 provide the parts outside the CDR3, is DAGVTQSPTHLIKTRGQQVTLRCSPISGHKSVSWYQQVLGQGPQFIFQYYEKEERGRGNFPDRFSARQFPNYSSELNVNALLLGDSALYLCASSLVQANTDTQYFGPGTRLTVL.

The chain uses TRBV5-1 and TRBJ1-1; 7 positions agree with TRBD1. V gave up 7 bases and J gave up 1 base; unmatched junction bases: 7. The CDR3 contains 14 residues. CDR1 is SGHRS and CDR2 is YFSETQ in the germline V gene. CDR3 loop: CASLEGATNTEAFF. The CDR3 nucleotides are TGCGCCAGCTTAGAGGGGGCGACGAACACTGAAGCTTTCTTT.

This chain joins TRBV11-2 and TRBJ2-3, with 7 bases that match TRBD1. The CDR3 contains 15 residues. Germline V gives CDR1 SGHAT, CDR2 FQNNGV. Unmatched junction bases numbered 1, after V lost 0 bases and J lost 1 base. The CDR3 DNA reads as TGTGCCAGCAGCTTAGATCAGGGGGGCACAGATACGCAGTATTTT. It is translated as CASSLDQGGTDTQYF.

The chain recombines TRBV4-1 with TRBJ1-5; D possibly corresponds to TRBD1 (5 bases). Looked up from germline, CDR1 is MGHRA and CDR2 is YSYEKL. The CDR3 runs 15 residues. Trimming left V 5 bases short and J 0 bases short, with 11 bases between. CDR3 sequence reads: CASSEQVYSNQPQHF. The DNA for the CDR3 is TGCGCCAGCAGCGAACAGGTTTATAGCAATCAGCCCCAGCATTTT.

The chain combines TRBV9 with TRBJ2-2; 9 nucleotides align to TRBD2. Germline lookup yields CDR1 SGDLS and CDR2 YYNGEE. The CDR3 has 16 residues. The junction had 10 bases not matched to a gene; V was cut back by 4 bases and J by 6 bases. CDR3 DNA: TGTGCCAGCAGCTTCCGGCTTAGCGGGAGCGCCGGGGAGCTGTTTTTT. Translated: CASSFRLSGSAGELFF.

This clone was picked up a small number of times. This chain uses TRBV28 with TRBJ1-2, with 7 bases that match TRBD1. The CDR3 is 14 residues long. CDR1 MDHEN and CDR2 SYDVKM come from the germline V gene. V trimming: 2 bases; J trimming: 8 bases; junction bases outside the gene matches: 8. The CDR3 bases are TGTGCCAGCAGTTTAGGACAGGCCCTCGGGGGCTACACCTTC. Its protein product is CASSLGQALGGYTF.

The rearrangement links TRBV27 to TRBJ2-3; 7 nucleotides line up with TRBD2. Trimming removed 4 bases from V and 6 bases from J; junction bases left unmatched: 7. The CDR3 has 14 amino acids. Germline V CDR1 and CDR2: MNHEY, SMNVEV (reference sequence). The DNA for the CDR3 is TGTGCCAGCAGTTCGGGACTATCCGGGGATACGCAGTATTTT. Encoded protein: CASSSGLSGDTQYF.

The CDR3 loop is CASSKERVRSNQPQHF. The DNA of the CDR3 is TGTGCCAGCAGCAAAGAGAGGGTTAGGAGCAATCAGCCCCAGCATTTT. V gene TRBV21-1 combines with J gene TRBJ1-5. TRBV21-1 is deemed a pseudogene. This CDR3 contains 16 residues.

V is TRBV13 and J is TRBJ1-2; no clear D gene. The V and J ends lost 5 bases and 0 bases respectively, with 16 bases between them. The germline gives CDR1 PRHDT, CDR2 FYEKMQ (reference sequence). The CDR3 sequence is 16 residues long. CDR3 sequence reads: CASSNRGAVSNYGYTF. The DNA of the CDR3 is TGTGCCAGCAGCAACCGAGGAGCAGTTTCTAACTATGGCTACACCTTC.

The V and J genes are TRBV2 and TRBJ1-1, with D unclear. V dropped 3 bases and J dropped 7 bases, with 12 bases sitting between them. The CDR3 has 13 residues. Germline V gene data show CDR1 as SNHLY and CDR2 as FYNNEI. CDR3 region: CASSDGQAGEAFF. The CDR3 DNA is TGTGCCAGCAGTGACGGGCAGGCGGGTGAAGCTTTCTTT.

This clone turned up a few times. V gene TRBV4-2 combines with J gene TRBJ2-1, with 11 bases lining up with TRBD2. In germline, CDR1 is LGHNA, CDR2 YNFKEQ. The length of the CDR3 is 15 residues. The V and J ends lost 4 bases and 10 bases, in that order; junction bases with no gene match: 9. The CDR3 DNA is TGTGCCAGCAGCCTCAGGTTACTAGCGGGAGCCGAGCAGTTCTTC. It yields the protein CASSLRLLAGAEQFF.

J is TRBJ2-1 and V is TRBV28; 14 positions match TRBD2. Germline loops: CDR1 MDHEN, CDR2 SYDVKM. The CDR3 spans 17 residues. The V and J ends lost 5 bases and 5 bases, in that order; junction bases with no gene match: 8. The CDR3 region is CASSRRLAGGPDNEQFF. CDR3 DNA: TGTGCCAGCAGTCGAAGACTAGCGGGAGGGCCGGACAATGAGCAGTTCTTC.

The V call is TRBV29-1, the J call TRBJ1-1, with 7 bases fitting TRBD1. The V gene's germline CDR1 is SQVTM and CDR2 ANQGSEA. V was pared by 6 bases and J by 0 bases, with 7 bases of the junction left unmatched. This CDR3 is 14 amino acids long. The CDR3 nucleotides are TGCAGCGTCACCGACAGGGTCATGAACACTGAAGCTTTCTTT. Its protein product is CSVTDRVMNTEAFF. The variable domain in full, completed from reference TRBV29-1 and TRBJ1-1, reads SAVISQKPSRDICQRGTSLTIQCQVDSQVTMMFWYRQQPGQSLTLIATANQGSEATYESGFVIDKFPISRPNLTFSTLTVSNMSPEDSSIYLCSVTDRVMNTEAFFGQGTRLTVV.

The rearrangement uses TRBV27 and TRBJ2-1, with 11 bases fitting TRBD2. The germline gives CDR1 MNHEY, CDR2 SMNVEV (reference sequence). Trimming at V came to 5 bases and at J to 10 bases, leaving 19 bases not matched to a gene. This CDR3 has 18 residues. This CDR3 is CASSPSLLPTSGMREQFF. In DNA, the CDR3 is TGTGCCAGCAGTCCATCTCTTCTCCCGACTAGCGGGATGAGAGAGCAGTTCTTC.

The rearrangement uses TRBV28 and TRBJ2-7, with D perhaps TRBD2 (5 bases). Germline V CDR1 and CDR2: MDHEN, SYDVKM. V shed 6 bases and J shed 6 bases, with 12 bases lying between them. The CDR3 has 12 residues. CDR3 sequence (DNA): TGTGCCAGCAGCCCCCCGGGGTCCGAGCAGTACGTC. Protein sequence: CASSPPGSEQYV.

The chain couples TRBV7-9 to TRBJ2-1; D gene ambiguous. Germline lookup yields CDR1 SEHNR and CDR2 FQNEAQ (reference sequence). The CDR3 is 12 residues long. V was trimmed by 2 bases and J by 9 bases, leaving 8 bases between them. CDR3 in DNA: TGTGCCAGCAGCTTACTAGTAGGTGAGCAGTTCTTC. Protein sequence: CASSLLVGEQFF.

The J gene is TRBJ1-5, the V gene TRBV10-3; 8 positions match TRBD1. V was pared by 5 bases and J by 4 bases, with 4 bases of the junction left unmatched. Germline V gene lookup returns CDR1 ENHRY and CDR2 SYGVKD. The CDR3 consists of 14 residues. CDR3 region: CAISNTGGNQPQHF. DNA for the CDR3: TGTGCCATCAGTAATACAGGGGGAAATCAGCCCCAGCATTTT.